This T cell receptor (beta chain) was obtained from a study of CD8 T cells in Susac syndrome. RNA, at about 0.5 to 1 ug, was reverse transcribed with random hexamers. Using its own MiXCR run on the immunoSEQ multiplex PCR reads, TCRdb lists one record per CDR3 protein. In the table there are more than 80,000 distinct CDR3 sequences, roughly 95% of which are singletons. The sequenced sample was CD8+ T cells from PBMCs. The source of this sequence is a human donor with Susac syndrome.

The CDR3 nucleotides read TGTGCCAGTAGCTTCAGTATGAACACTGAAGCTTTCTTT. Translated: CASSFSMNTEAFF. This rearrangement joins TRBV19 to TRBJ1-1; D remains unclear. The CDR3 spans 13 residues. V lost 6 bases and J 0 bases, leaving 8 bases between the germline ends. Germline V gene sequence: CDR1 LNHDA, CDR2 SQIVND (reference sequence).